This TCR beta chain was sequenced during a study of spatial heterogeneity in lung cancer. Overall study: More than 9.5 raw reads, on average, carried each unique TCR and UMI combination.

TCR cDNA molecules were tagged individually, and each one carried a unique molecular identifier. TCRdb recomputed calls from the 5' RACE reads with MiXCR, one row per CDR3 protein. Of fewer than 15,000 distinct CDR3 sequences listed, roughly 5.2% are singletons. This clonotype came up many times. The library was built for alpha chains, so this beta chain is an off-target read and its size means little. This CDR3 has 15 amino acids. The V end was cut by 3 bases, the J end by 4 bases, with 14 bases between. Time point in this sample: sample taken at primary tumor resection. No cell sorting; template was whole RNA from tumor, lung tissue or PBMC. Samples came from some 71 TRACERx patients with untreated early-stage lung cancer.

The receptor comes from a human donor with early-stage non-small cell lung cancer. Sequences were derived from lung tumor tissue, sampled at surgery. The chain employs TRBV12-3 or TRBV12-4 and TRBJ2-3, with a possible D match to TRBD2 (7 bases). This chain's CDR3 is CASSFWGGLADTQYF. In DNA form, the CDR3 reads TGTGCCAGCAGTTTTTGGGGGGGGCTCGCAGATACGCAGTATTTT.